One sample yielded the 18 T cell receptor beta chains listed below, sequenced in a study of early T cells in non-severe SARS-CoV-2 infection. Via MiXCR, TCRdb re-called the 5' RACE reads, giving one row per CDR3 protein. The sample shows over 30,000 distinct CDR3 sequences, 6% to 7.5% of them seen only once. This specimen was whole blood, taken at baseline. These receptors all come from an adult who was a healthcare worker with PCR-confirmed SARS-CoV-2 infection or an uninfected control (not recorded which).

About this clonotype: A junction end diverges from the germline sequence, so it may reflect a read error. The chain employs TRBV6-5 and TRBJ2-7; D gene unclear. This CDR3 is built from 12 residues. CDR1 MNHEY and CDR2 SVGAGI come from the germline V gene. CDR3 in amino acids: CVSSRSGAEQYF. The DNA of the CDR3 is TGTGTCAGCAGCCGAAGTGGTGCCGAGCAGTACTTC.

This clonotype was found many times. This chain links TRBV3-2 with TRBJ2-1; the DNA was not compared with TRBD2, the D call given in the table. TRBV3-2 is given as a pseudogene. The CDR3 covers 16 residues. The CDR3 DNA reads TGTGCCAGCAGCCAAGAATCTAGCGGGAGGAGGAATGAGCAGTTCTTC. Encoded protein: CASSQESSGRRNEQFF.

V and J are TRBV25-1 and TRBJ2-1, with 8 positions matching TRBD1. Germline V gene lookup returns CDR1 MGHDK and CDR2 SYGVNS. This CDR3 has 13 amino acids. With V trimmed by 7 bases and J by 8 bases, 7 bases remained unmatched. The CDR3 sequence: CASTLAGGYEQFF. The CDR3 DNA is TGTGCCAGCACCTTGGCAGGGGGCTATGAGCAGTTCTTC.

This clonotype was detected many times. The chain has TRBV12-3 or TRBV12-4 and TRBJ2-2; no reliable D call. V was cut by 3 bases and J by 8 bases, with 10 bases left in between. The CDR3 is made up of 13 amino acids. The CDR3 DNA reads as TGTGCCAGCAGTTTGATGGGCGTTGGGGAGCTGTTTTTT. Translated: CASSLMGVGELFF.

The DNA of the CDR3 is TGTGCCAGCAGCTTAGCAGGGAGAGGAGATACGCAGTATTTT. It translates to CASSLAGRGDTQYF. The chain carries TRBV7-9 and TRBJ2-3; D might be TRBD2 (5 bases). Germline lookup yields CDR1 SEHNR and CDR2 FQNEAQ (reference sequence). CDR3 size: 14 residues. Between the trimmed V and J ends, which lost 0 bases and 5 bases, there was a span of 9 bases.

Ten or more counts support this clonotype. The chain couples TRBV15 to TRBJ2-3; D is undetermined. V dropped 0 bases and J dropped 9 bases, with 10 bases sitting between them. The CDR3 length is 13 residues. Germline-derived CDR1 and CDR2 are LNHNV and YYDKDF (reference sequence). The CDR3 region has the DNA TGTGCCACCAGCAGAGATTTGGAGCCCACGCAGTATTTT. It encodes CATSRDLEPTQYF. Looking up the rest from reference TRBV15 and TRBJ2-3 gives the full variable domain: DAMVIQNPRYQVTQFGKPVTLSCSQTLNHNVMYWYQQKSSQAPKLLFHYYDKDFNNEADTPDNFQSRRPNTSFCFLDIRSPGLGDTAMYLCATSRDLEPTQYFGPGTRLTVL.

This sequence joins TRBV6-2 or TRBV6-3 and TRBJ1-5; D might be TRBD1 (6 bases). CDR1 is MNHEY and CDR2 is SVGEGT in the germline V gene. V lost 5 bases and J 4 bases, leaving 18 bases between the germline ends. CDR3 length: 16 residues. The CDR3 here is CASSDSQGQFNQPQHF. The CDR3 DNA is TGTGCCAGCAGTGATTCACAGGGTCAATTTAATCAGCCCCAGCATTTT.

This clonotype appeared many times. This rearrangement joins TRBV20-1 to TRBJ1-4; D ambiguous. The CDR3 loop spans 15 amino acids. In germline, CDR1 is DFQATT, CDR2 SNEGSKA (reference sequence). V lost 0 bases and J lost 4, with 12 bases in between. This CDR3 is CSARDSGRLNEKLFF. The CDR3 DNA follows: TGCAGTGCTAGAGATAGTGGCAGGCTTAATGAAAAACTGTTTTTT.

This chain links TRBV6-1 with TRBJ2-3; 7 nucleotides line up with TRBD2. The V segment lost 6 bases and the J segment 2 bases; nucleotides outside the gene matches: 11. CDR1 and CDR2 from the germline V gene are MNHNS and SASEGT. The CDR3 spans 16 residues. The CDR3 region is CASSHRLAGYTDTQYF. The CDR3 nucleotides read TGTGCCAGCAGCCACCGGTTAGCGGGCTACACAGATACGCAGTATTTT.

This clonotype was found a few times. V usage is TRBV6-5 and J usage is TRBJ2-1; D may correspond to TRBD1 or TRBD2 (5 bases each). This CDR3 comprises 13 residues. Trimming cost V 6 bases and J 7 bases, with 13 bases left between them. Germline V gene data show CDR1 as MNHEY and CDR2 as SVGAGI. This CDR3 reads CASRDLGRNEQFF. The CDR3 DNA is TGTGCCAGCAGGGACTTGGGGCGTAATGAGCAGTTCTTC.

This clonotype turned up a few times. V and J are TRBV27 and TRBJ2-1; D possibly matches TRBD1 or TRBD2 (5 bases each). V lost 7 bases, J lost 6 bases, and 10 bases lay in between. CDR1 is MNHEY, CDR2 SMNVEV, per germline (reference sequence). The CDR3 length is 12 residues. CDR3 bases: TGTGCCAGCACCGGGACCCTCAATGAGCAGTTCTTC. Residues: CASTGTLNEQFF.

This clonotype showed up just a few times. The CDR3 sequence: CASSLRGQGAHTQYF. CDR3 coding DNA: TGTGCCAGCAGTCTAAGGGGACAGGGGGCTCATACGCAGTATTTT. The chain uses TRBV27 and TRBJ2-3, with 12 bases aligning to TRBD1. This CDR3 comprises 15 residues. The V and J ends lost 5 bases and 7 bases, in that order; junction bases with no gene match: 7. The V gene's germline CDR1 is MNHEY and CDR2 SMNVEV (reference sequence).

The chain combines TRBV9 with TRBJ2-7; a weak D match, TRBD1 (6 bases). The germline V gene has CDR1 SGDLS and CDR2 YYNGEE. CDR3 length: 16 amino acids. Deletions cut 3 bases from V and 1 base from J, with 17 bases between. In nucleotides, the CDR3 is TGTGCCAGCAGCGCAACCGGGACACCGAATTCCTACGAGCAGTACGTC. It yields the protein CASSATGTPNSYEQYV.

Judged by abundance, this clonotype is medium-sized. The V and J genes are TRBV4-3 and TRBJ2-5, with D possibly being TRBD1 or TRBD2 (6 bases each). V was cut by 4 bases and J by 4 bases, with 13 bases left in between. The CDR3 is 14 residues long. From germline, CDR1 is LGHNA and CDR2 YSLEER. The CDR3 region is CASSPTGRGETQYF. As DNA, the CDR3 is TGCGCCAGCAGCCCCACAGGGCGGGGAGAGACCCAGTACTTC.

This clonotype showed up just a few times. The V and J genes are TRBV19 and TRBJ2-7, with 9 bases aligning to TRBD2. The CDR3 is made up of 14 amino acids. V dropped 10 bases and J dropped 1; count of bases not matched to a gene: 8. Germline assignment: CDR1 LNHDA and CDR2 SQIVND (reference sequence). The CDR3 loop reads CATNSGRLSYEQYV. CDR3 sequence (DNA): TGTGCCACCAATAGCGGGAGACTTTCCTACGAGCAGTACGTC.

This clonotype was seen only a few times. The V and J genes are TRBV4-2 and TRBJ1-2; weak D call: TRBD1 (6 bases). Deletions cut 1 base from V and 6 bases from J, with 9 bases between. CDR1 is LGHNA, CDR2 YNFKEQ, per germline. The CDR3 consists of 13 residues. Here the CDR3 DNA reads TGTGCCAGCAGCCAAGGGGCAGGGGATGGCTACACCTTC. Protein sequence: CASSQGAGDGYTF.

In this sample, this clonotype turned up many times. The chain employs TRBV20-1 and TRBJ2-3; 9 nucleotides align to TRBD2. Per the germline V gene, CDR1 is DFQATT and CDR2 is SNEGSKA (reference sequence). V lost 3 bases, J lost 6 bases, and 16 bases stayed unmatched. This CDR3 contains 17 residues. This chain's CDR3 is CSASKEREEVSWDTQYF. The CDR3 coding sequence is TGCAGTGCTAGTAAGGAGCGGGAGGAAGTGAGTTGGGATACGCAGTATTTT.

This clonotype was recorded many times. The chain is built from TRBV6-2 or TRBV6-3 and TRBJ1-4; D remains ambiguous. The V gene lost 2 bases and the J gene lost 5 bases, with 9 bases spanning the gap. Per the germline V gene, CDR1 is MNHEY and CDR2 is SVGEGT. The CDR3 consists of 14 residues. CDR3 sequence (DNA): TGTGCCAGCAGTTACCGCGGACCAAATGAAAAACTGTTTTTT. Translated: CASSYRGPNEKLFF.